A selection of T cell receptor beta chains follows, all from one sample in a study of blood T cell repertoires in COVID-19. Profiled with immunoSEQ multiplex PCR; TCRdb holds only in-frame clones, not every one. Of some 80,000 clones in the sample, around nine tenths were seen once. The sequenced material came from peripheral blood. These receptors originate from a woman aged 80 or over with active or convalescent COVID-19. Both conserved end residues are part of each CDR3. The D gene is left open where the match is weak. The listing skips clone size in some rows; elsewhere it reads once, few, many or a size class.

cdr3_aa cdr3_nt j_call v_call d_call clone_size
CASSARQGREPQHF TGTGCCAGCAGCGCCCGACAGGGTAGGGAGCCCCAGCATTTT TRBJ1-5 TRBV2 TRBD1 -
CASSPNPGQDTQYF TGTGCCAGCTCACCAAATCCGGGACAAGATACGCAGTATTTT TRBJ2-3 TRBV18 - few
CASSSTSGRSVNEQFF TGTGCCAGCAGCTCGACTAGCGGGAGAAGTGTGAATGAGCAGTTCTTC TRBJ2-1 TRBV7-8 TRBD2 -
CASSPPGQGGWVFF TGTGCCAGCTCACCACCGGGACAGGGCGGATGGGTGTTTTTT TRBJ1-4 TRBV18 TRBD1 -
CASSLVRDTDTQYF TGTGCCAGCAGCTTGGTCCGGGACACAGATACGCAGTATTTT TRBJ2-3 TRBV5-4 - -
CASSLTFEGRAFF TGTGCCAGCAGCTTAACGTTCGAGGGTCGAGCTTTCTTT TRBJ1-1 TRBV7-3 - once
CASSSWPQETQYF TGTGCCAGCAGCTCCTGGCCCCAAGAGACCCAGTACTTC TRBJ2-5 TRBV5-4 - -
CASSRGHPQETQYF TGTGCCAGCAGTCGGGGACACCCCCAAGAGACCCAGTACTTC TRBJ2-5 TRBV6-5 - once
CASSLYGLAGGAGELFF TGTGCCAGCAGCCTCTACGGACTAGCGGGAGGGGCCGGGGAGCTGTTTTTT TRBJ2-2 TRBV9 TRBD2 -
CASSYGQGFYQPQHF TGTGCCAGCAGTTACGGGCAGGGGTTTTATCAGCCCCAGCATTTT TRBJ1-5 TRBV6-2/TRBV6-3 - -
CASSQGNRVPYF TGTGCCAGCAGCCAAGGTAACAGGGTGCCGTACTTC TRBJ2-7 TRBV3-1/TRBV3-2 - -
CASSYGLGANTEAFF TGTGCCAGCAGTTACGGACTAGGGGCGAACACTGAAGCTTTCTTT TRBJ1-1 TRBV6-2/TRBV6-3 - -
CASSPRGETQYF TGTGCCAGCAGCCCCCGGGGAGAGACCCAGTACTTC TRBJ2-5 TRBV7-2 - -
CASSLRRHGNQPQHF TGTGCCAGCAGTTTGAGGAGGCATGGCAATCAGCCCCAGCATTTT TRBJ1-5 TRBV27 - -
CASSLEQRIGDAKYF TGTGCCAGCAGTTTGGAGCAAAGAATCGGAGACGCGAAATATTTT TRBJ1-3 TRBV6-5 - few
CASSLAGQMNTEAFF TGTGCCAGCAGCTTAGCGGGACAGATGAACACTGAAGCTTTCTTT TRBJ1-1 TRBV7-2 TRBD1 -
CASSHGGGRVTYEQYF TGTGCCAGCAGCCATGGTGGGGGGAGGGTGACCTACGAGCAGTACTTC TRBJ2-7 TRBV5-8 TRBD2 -
CASSPRGGRSGNTIYF TGTGCCAGCAGTCCGCGGGGGGGCCGCTCTGGAAACACCATATATTTT TRBJ1-3 TRBV28 - -
CASSDWTSGRGEQYF TGCGCCAGCAGTGATTGGACTAGCGGGAGAGGCGAGCAGTACTTC TRBJ2-7 TRBV10-1 TRBD2 once
CASSTQGATNEKLFF TGCGCCAGCAGCACCCAGGGCGCAACTAATGAAAAACTGTTTTTT TRBJ1-4 TRBV5-1 - -
CASTAGQGIYF TGTGCCAGCACCGCGGGACAGGGGATATACTTC TRBJ2-4 TRBV3-1/TRBV3-2 TRBD1 -
CASSAAAGNEQYF TGCGCCAGCAGCGCCGCGGCGGGAAACGAGCAGTACTTC TRBJ2-7 TRBV5-1 - -
CATPRDCSQAKLFF TGTGCCACCCCGAGAGACTGCTCCCAAGCAAAACTGTTTTTT TRBJ1-4 TRBV25-1 - -
CASSEGGTGNTF TGTGCCAGCAGTGAAGGTGGGACAGGGAACACCTTC TRBJ1-2 TRBV6-1 TRBD1 -
CASSVMAEATGELFF TGTGCCAGCAGCGTAATGGCGGAGGCCACCGGGGAGCTGTTTTTT TRBJ2-2 TRBV11-2 - -
CASSPTGGWPAYEQYF TGTGCCAGCAGCCCGACCGGGGGTTGGCCCGCCTACGAGCAGTACTTC TRBJ2-7 TRBV7-9 - -
CATSDSRQGSNQPQHF TGTGCCACCAGTGATAGCCGACAGGGAAGCAATCAGCCCCAGCATTTT TRBJ1-5 TRBV24-1 TRBD1 -
CASSPTWAGSYNEQFF TGTGCCAGCAGTCCCACCTGGGCAGGTTCCTACAATGAGCAGTTCTTC TRBJ2-1 TRBV25-1 - once
CASSLDTVTSGANVLTF TGTGCCAGCAGCTTGGATACTGTCACCTCTGGGGCCAACGTCCTGACTTTC TRBJ2-6 TRBV5-4 - -
CASSGAGAGETQYF TGCGCCAGCAGTGGTGCAGGGGCAGGGGAGACCCAGTACTTC TRBJ2-5 TRBV10-1 - -
CASSLDTTTNEKLFF TGTGCCAGCAGCTTGGACACAACAACTAATGAAAAACTGTTTTTT TRBJ1-4 TRBV5-4 - -
CASSLYWGPGNTGELFF TGTGCCAGCAGCTTATATTGGGGGCCGGGGAACACCGGGGAGCTGTTTTTT TRBJ2-2 TRBV7-2 - -
CASSTIRTGGNYGYTF TGTGCCAGCAGCACCATAAGGACAGGGGGTAACTATGGCTACACCTTC TRBJ1-2 TRBV28 TRBD1 -
CASSFSSGSNTQYF TGTGCCAGCAGCTTCTCTAGCGGGAGCAATACGCAGTATTTT TRBJ2-3 TRBV7-2 TRBD2 -
CATSRDLGLAGGNEQFF TGTGCCACCAGCAGAGATCTAGGACTAGCGGGAGGTAATGAGCAGTTCTTC TRBJ2-1 TRBV15 TRBD2 -
CASSQTTSGRAPYEQYF TGTGCCAGCAGCCAAACTACTAGCGGGAGGGCCCCCTACGAGCAGTACTTC TRBJ2-7 TRBV13 TRBD2 -
CASSQIGLAGDTQYF TGCGCCAGCAGCCAAATCGGACTAGCGGGGGATACGCAGTATTTT TRBJ2-3 TRBV4-3 TRBD2 -
CASSLFRPGTSQHNEQFF TGTGCCAGCAGCTTATTCAGGCCCGGGACTAGTCAGCACAATGAGCAGTTCTTC TRBJ2-1 TRBV7-2 TRBD2 -
CASSRGSGTNEKLFF TGTGCCAGCAGCCGCGGGAGTGGAACTAATGAAAAACTGTTTTTT TRBJ1-4 TRBV11-2 - -
CASRGQWPYEQYF TGTGCCTCAAGGGGACAATGGCCTTACGAGCAGTACTTC TRBJ2-7 TRBV28 - -
CASSQFYVRQGGCTDTQYF TGCGCCAGCAGTCAGTTCTATGTAAGGCAGGGCGGATGCACAGATACGCAGTATTTT TRBJ2-3 TRBV23-1 - once
CASSPRVGSSEQYF TGTGCCAGCAGCCCCCGGGTCGGGTCGAGCGAGCAGTACTTC TRBJ2-7 TRBV16 - -
CAWSVRRGDRYNEQFF TGTGCCTGGAGTGTACGTCGGGGAGATAGGTACAATGAGCAGTTCTTC TRBJ2-1 TRBV30 - -
CASRGQGNTEAFF TGTGCCAGCAGGGGACAGGGGAACACTGAAGCTTTCTTT TRBJ1-1 TRBV28 TRBD1 -